This T cell receptor beta chain was recovered during a study of blood T cells in healthy people across ages. The use of a sample-barcoded 5' primer and a J-beta primer mix characterized a second PCR of roughly 6 to 11 cycles. TCRdb analysed the 5' RACE reads with MiXCR anew, one entry per CDR3 protein. The sample holds roughly 1.5 million distinct CDR3 sequences; roughly 43% are singletons and the top ten take about 4%. Germline V gene data show CDR1 as SGHTA and CDR2 as FQGTGA. The CDR3 has 16 residues. Trimming shortened V by 5 bases and J by 5 bases, and 19 bases separated the two germline ends. The specimen sequenced was blood. The clonotype originates from a woman under 30 in good health. V usage is TRBV7-3 and J usage is TRBJ2-1; no clear D gene. Here the CDR3 DNA reads TGTGCCAGCAGCCCGCTTCCGGCTAGAGTGAACAATGAGCAGTTCTTC. Encoded protein: CASSPLPARVNNEQFF.